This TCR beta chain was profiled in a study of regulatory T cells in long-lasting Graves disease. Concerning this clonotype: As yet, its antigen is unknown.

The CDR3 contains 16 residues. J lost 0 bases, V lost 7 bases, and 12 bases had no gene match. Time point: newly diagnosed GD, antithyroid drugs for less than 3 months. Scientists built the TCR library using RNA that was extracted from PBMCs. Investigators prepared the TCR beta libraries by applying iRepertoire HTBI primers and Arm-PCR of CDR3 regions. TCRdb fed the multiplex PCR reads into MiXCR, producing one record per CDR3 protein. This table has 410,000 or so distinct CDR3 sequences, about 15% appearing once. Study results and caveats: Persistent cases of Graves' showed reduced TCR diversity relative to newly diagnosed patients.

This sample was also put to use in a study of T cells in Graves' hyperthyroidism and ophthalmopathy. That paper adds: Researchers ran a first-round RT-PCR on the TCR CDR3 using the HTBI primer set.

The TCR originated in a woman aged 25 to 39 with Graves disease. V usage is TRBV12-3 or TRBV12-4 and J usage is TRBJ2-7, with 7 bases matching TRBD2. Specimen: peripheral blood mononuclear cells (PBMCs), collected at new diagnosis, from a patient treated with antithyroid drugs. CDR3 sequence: CASTHPGRGSSYEQYF. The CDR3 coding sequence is TGTGCCAGCACCCACCCGGGGAGGGGTAGCTCCTACGAGCAGTACTTC.